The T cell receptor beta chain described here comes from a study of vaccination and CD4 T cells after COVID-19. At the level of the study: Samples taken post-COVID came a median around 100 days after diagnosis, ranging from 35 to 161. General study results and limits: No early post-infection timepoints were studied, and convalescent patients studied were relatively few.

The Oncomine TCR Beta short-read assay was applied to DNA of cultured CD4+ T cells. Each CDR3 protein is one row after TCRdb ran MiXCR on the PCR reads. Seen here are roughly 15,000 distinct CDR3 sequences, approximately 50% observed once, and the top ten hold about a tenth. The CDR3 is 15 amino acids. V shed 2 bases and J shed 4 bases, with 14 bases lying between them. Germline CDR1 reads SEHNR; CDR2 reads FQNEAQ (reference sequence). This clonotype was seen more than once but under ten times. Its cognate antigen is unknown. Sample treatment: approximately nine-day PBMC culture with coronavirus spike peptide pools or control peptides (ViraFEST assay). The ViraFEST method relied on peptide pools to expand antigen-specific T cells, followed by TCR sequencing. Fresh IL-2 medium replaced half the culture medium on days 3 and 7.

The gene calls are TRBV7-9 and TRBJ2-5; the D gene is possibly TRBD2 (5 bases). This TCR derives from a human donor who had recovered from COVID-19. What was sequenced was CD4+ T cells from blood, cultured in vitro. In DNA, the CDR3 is TGTGCCAGCAGCTTATCGGCCCGGGGAGTAGAGACCCAGTACTTC. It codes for CASSLSARGVETQYF. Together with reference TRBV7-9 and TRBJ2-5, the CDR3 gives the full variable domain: DTGVSQNPRHKITKRGQNVTFRCDPISEHNRLYWYRQTLGQGPEFLTYFQNEAQLEKSRLLSDRFSAERPKGSFSTLEIQRTEQGDSAMYLCASSLSARGVETQYFGPGTRLLVL.